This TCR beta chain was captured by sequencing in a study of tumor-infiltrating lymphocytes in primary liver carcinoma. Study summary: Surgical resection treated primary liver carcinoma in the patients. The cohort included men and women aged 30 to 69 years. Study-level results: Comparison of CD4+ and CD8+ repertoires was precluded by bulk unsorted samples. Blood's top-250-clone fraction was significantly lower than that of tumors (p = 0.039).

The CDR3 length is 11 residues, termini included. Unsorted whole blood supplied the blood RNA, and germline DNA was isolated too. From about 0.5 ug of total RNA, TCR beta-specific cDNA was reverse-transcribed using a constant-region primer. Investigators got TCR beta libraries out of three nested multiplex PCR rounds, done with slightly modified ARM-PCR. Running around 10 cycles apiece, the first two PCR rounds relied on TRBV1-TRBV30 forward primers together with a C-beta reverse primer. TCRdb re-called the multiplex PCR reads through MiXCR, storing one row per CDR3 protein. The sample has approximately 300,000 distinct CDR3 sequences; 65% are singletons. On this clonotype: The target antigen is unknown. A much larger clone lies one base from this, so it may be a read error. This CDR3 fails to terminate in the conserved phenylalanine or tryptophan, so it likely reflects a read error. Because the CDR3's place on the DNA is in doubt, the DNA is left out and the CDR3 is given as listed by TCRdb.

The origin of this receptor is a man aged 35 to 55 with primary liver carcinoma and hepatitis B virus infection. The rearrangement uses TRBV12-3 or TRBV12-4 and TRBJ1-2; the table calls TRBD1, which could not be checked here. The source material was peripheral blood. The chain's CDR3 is CASSQGTVATI.